The clone carrying this T cell receptor beta chain was counted ten times or more. Its antigen is undetermined. V lost 2 bases to trimming and J lost 0 bases, with 8 bases between them. This CDR3 is 16 amino acids long. The germline V gene has CDR1 WNHNN and CDR2 SYGVQD (reference sequence). Exclusion of patients followed from uncontrolled infection, other autoimmune disease, pregnancy or lactation. Orbital computed tomography, thyroid ultrasound, serum thyroxine and TRAb, and clinical symptoms together informed the diagnoses. The data derive from a study of T cells in Graves' hyperthyroidism and ophthalmopathy. Study outcomes and limitations: Before onset, by a median of approximately 6.2 months, the model predicted ophthalmopathy. Most thyroid clonotypes that were expanded above 0.001 also turned up in blood.

Amplification yielded TCR beta CDR3 regions, with RNA transcripts as the source. An initial round of RT-PCR targeting the TCR CDR3 relied on the HTBI primer set. TCRdb reanalysed the multiplex PCR reads using MiXCR and keeps one entry per CDR3 protein. The table has hundreds of thousands of distinct CDR3 sequences, over 35% seen once; the top ten hold approximately 8.7%. Sequencing input: blood. The rearrangement joins TRBV10-1 to TRBJ2-6; D possibly corresponds to TRBD1 (6 bases). The clonotype comes from a man between 18 and 35 years old with Graves' hyperthyroidism. The CDR3: CASSEGQSSGANVLTF. In DNA, the CDR3 is TGCGCCAGCAGTGAGGGACAGTCCTCTGGGGCCAACGTCCTGACTTTC.